The rows below give T cell receptor beta chains drawn from one sample of a study of blood T cell repertoires in COVID-19. Only in-frame clones appear in the TCRdb table, and some are missing; sequencing was by immunoSEQ multiplex PCR. The repertoire consists of around 360,000 clones, with 70% to 90% occurring once and the leading ten covering around 9.3%. Source material: peripheral blood. The origin of the receptors is a woman younger than 45 with COVID-19, enrolled during active disease. The CDR3 runs from the conserved cysteine through the conserved F or W. Each record gives: clone size, V gene, J gene, D gene, CDR3 length, CDR3 DNA, CDR3 protein. A D gene is named only where the DNA matches it firmly. Clone size, where shown, is once, few, many, or a class for clones that have expanded.

-	TRBV2	TRBJ1-1	TRBD1	13	TGTGCCACACTTACAGGGGGCGGCACTGAAGCTTTCTTT	CATLTGGGTEAFF
once	TRBV15	TRBJ2-2	-	16	TGTGCCACCACCCCAAGCGGTTTTCGACACACCGGGGAGCTGTTTTTT	CATTPSGFRHTGELFF
-	TRBV5-1	TRBJ2-7	TRBD2	15	TGCGCCAGCAGTTCTCCCAGCGGGAGGGCCTACGAGCAGTACTTC	CASSSPSGRAYEQYF
-	TRBV28	TRBJ1-5	TRBD1	17	TGTGCCAGCAGTTTACCCCACAGGGGGTATGGGCCTCAGCCCCAGCATTTT	CASSLPHRGYGPQPQHF
-	TRBV7-7	TRBJ2-1	-	13	TGTGCTAGCAGCTTAGGACTAAGTGTTGAGCAGTTCTTC	CASSLGLSVEQFF
-	TRBV25-1	TRBJ2-7	TRBD2	18	TGTGCCAGCAGTGAACATGAGGGACTAGCGGACTACTCCTACGAGCAGTACTTC	CASSEHEGLADYSYEQYF
-	TRBV7-2	TRBJ2-3	TRBD2	16	TGTGCCAGCAGCTACGATGGGCTAGCGGGAACAGATACGCAGTATTTT	CASSYDGLAGTDTQYF
-	TRBV30	TRBJ2-7	-	15	TGTGCCTGGAGCCCTACGAAACAGGGATCCTACGAGCAGTACTTC	CAWSPTKQGSYEQYF
-	TRBV3-1/TRBV3-2	TRBJ1-1	TRBD1	15	TGTGCCAGCAGCCAACTCCGGGACAGGGGCACTGAAGCTTTCTTT	CASSQLRDRGTEAFF
-	TRBV15	TRBJ2-2	-	15	TGTGCCACCAGCAGAGATTCGCCGAGTACCGGGGAGCTGTTTTTT	CATSRDSPSTGELFF
-	TRBV16	TRBJ2-2	-	13	TGTGCCAGCAGCCTAATAGCGGAGGGGGAGCTGTTTTTT	CASSLIAEGELFF
-	TRBV30	TRBJ2-7	TRBD2	13	TGTGCCTGGATGGGAGGGGCTCTCCACGAGCAGTACTTC	CAWMGGALHEQYF
-	TRBV10-3	TRBJ2-7	TRBD2	13	TGTGCCATCAGCGCGACTAGCTCCGACGAGCAGTACTTC	CAISATSSDEQYF
-	TRBV28	TRBJ2-4	-	15	TGTGCCAGCAGTATTCCCGGGGTAGCCAAAAACATTCAGTACTTC	CASSIPGVAKNIQYF
-	TRBV24-1	TRBJ2-1	TRBD2	13	TGTGCCACCTCCGGGGGGGCCCCAGCCCAGAAGTTCTTC	CATSGGAPAQKFF
-	TRBV5-5	TRBJ2-7	TRBD2	15	TGTGCCAGCAGCTTGGCTAGCGGGAGGACTTACGAGCAGTACTTC	CASSLASGRTYEQYF
-	TRBV14	TRBJ2-3	TRBD1	19	TGTGCCAGCAGCCATTGGACAGGAGGTATCTCTGGGGGCACAGATACGCAGTATTTT	CASSHWTGGISGGTDTQYF
-	TRBV7-9	TRBJ2-3	-	15	TGTGCCAGCAGCTTACATGGAGGGGCGGGAGATACGCAGTATTTT	CASSLHGGAGDTQYF
-	TRBV7-3	TRBJ2-5	-	13	TGTGCCAGCAGCCGGGGGTCCCAAGAGACCCAGTACTTC	CASSRGSQETQYF
-	TRBV7-2	TRBJ2-7	-	13	TGTGCCAGCAGCTCTCTAGCGCACTACGAGCAGTACTTC	CASSSLAHYEQYF
-	TRBV4-2	TRBJ1-2	-	15	TGTGCCAGCAGCCAAGATTTAAGAGTTGCGGGGGGCTACACCTTC	CASSQDLRVAGGYTF
few	TRBV7-2	TRBJ1-1	-	13	TGTGCCAGCAGCGGTCGACAGGTCCCTGAAGCTTTCTTT	CASSGRQVPEAFF
-	TRBV2	TRBJ2-3	TRBD2	19	TGTGCCAGCAGTCGGGGGTTTACGACTAGCGGGAGGGCCGGGGATACGCAGTATTTT	CASSRGFTTSGRAGDTQYF
-	TRBV5-1	TRBJ1-2	TRBD1	14	TGCGCCAGCAGCTTTGACAGGGGATCCGATGGCTACACCTTC	CASSFDRGSDGYTF
-	TRBV4-2	TRBJ2-5	TRBD1	16	TGTGCCAGCAGCCAAGATCAATCGGGACAGGAAGAGACCCAGTACTTC	CASSQDQSGQEETQYF
-	TRBV6-4	TRBJ1-2	-	14	TGTGCCAGCAGGGCCGGGAAAACTAGTAGTGGCTACACCTTC	CASRAGKTSSGYTF